The entry below gives a single T cell receptor (beta chain) sequence along with its context. The antigen remains unidentified. Half of the eight donors gave roughly 0.5-1 mL blood during surgery. Genomic DNA was extracted from every available blood leukocyte. The CDR3 is made up of 15 amino acids. The V gene's germline CDR1 is MNHNS and CDR2 SASEGT. V was trimmed by 6 bases and J by 2 bases, leaving 14 bases between them. These data belong to a study of human thymus T cells. General study results and limits: The authors found apparently biased V and J gene usage in thymic and blood repertoires.

The data were produced by immunoSEQ multiplex PCR, yet TCRdb's version contains in-frame clones alone and is incomplete. The top ten clones hold over 5% of a sample with more than 45,000 clones, 94% of them seen once. The gene calls are TRBV6-1 and TRBJ1-5; possible D gene TRBD1, 5 bases. The source material was blood. This sequence originates from a boy less than two years old with a congenital heart defect but otherwise immunologically healthy. The CDR3 here is CASSKEGVRNQPQHF. CDR3 DNA: TGTGCCAGCAGCAAAGAAGGGGTGCGCAATCAGCCCCAGCATTTT.